The 27 T cell receptor beta chains reported below all come from one sample, sequenced in a study of control samples from healthy donors and cancer patients. Produced via immunoSEQ multiplex PCR; TCRdb's table is partial and in-frame only. The data hold about 130,000 clones, with about 88% observed a single time. The sequencing sample was made of blood. All receptors derive from a man aged 50 to 59 in good health.

The chain joins TRBV3-1 (or the pseudogene TRBV3-2) to TRBJ1-4; D is unresolved. The V gene lost 2 bases and the J gene lost 0 bases, with 1 base spanning the gap. This CDR3 is built from 13 residues. Per germline, CDR1 LGHDT and CDR2 YNNKEL (reference sequence). The CDR3 DNA reads TGTGCCAGCAGCCAAACAACTAATGAAAAACTGTTTTTT. As protein: CASSQTTNEKLFF.

The chain has TRBV5-4 and TRBJ2-7, with 7 bases fitting TRBD2. The J segment lost 3 bases and the V segment lost 0 bases, leaving 15 bases of the junction unmatched. Germline V lookup: CDR1 SGHNT, CDR2 YYREEE (reference sequence). This CDR3 contains 18 residues. The CDR3 nucleotides read TGTGCCAGCAGCTTGGCGGGCTACACTAGCGCCCGGGACTACGAGCAGTACTTC. Amino acid sequence: CASSLAGYTSARDYEQYF. The entire variable domain, with the rest obtained from reference TRBV5-4 and TRBJ2-7, is as follows: ETGVTQSPTHLIKTRGQQVTLRCSSQSGHNTVSWYQQALGQGPQFIFQYYREEENGRGNFPPRFSGLQFPNYSSELNVNALELDDSALYLCASSLAGYTSARDYEQYFGPGTRLTVT.

V and J are TRBV20-1 and TRBJ2-3; 11 positions match TRBD1. After removal of 4 bases from V and 0 bases from J, the junction contained 6 bases not matched to a gene. From germline, CDR1 is DFQATT and CDR2 SNEGSKA (reference sequence). CDR3 length: 16 amino acids. The CDR3 coding sequence is TGCAGTGCTACTGAGAGGACAGGGGGCAGCACAGATACGCAGTATTTT. It specifies CSATERTGGSTDTQYF.

The chain is built from TRBV14 and TRBJ2-2, with 7 bases identical to TRBD2. After removal of 1 base from V and 6 bases from J, the junction contained 8 bases not matched to a gene. This CDR3 is built from 16 residues. Germline V gene sequence: CDR1 SGHDN, CDR2 FVKESK. CDR3 sequence: CASSQAQGAGAGELFF. For the CDR3, the DNA is TGTGCCAGCAGCCAAGCCCAAGGGGCGGGGGCCGGGGAGCTGTTTTTT.

The V gene is TRBV5-1, the J gene TRBJ2-7; possible D gene TRBD1, 5 bases. Trimming took 3 bases from V and 3 from J, leaving 16 bases between them. The germline V gene has CDR1 SGHRS and CDR2 YFSETQ. The CDR3 is 15 amino acids. CDR3 nucleotides: TGCGCCAGCAGCTCAGAGACAGCGAGAAACTACGAGCAGTACTTC. Its protein product is CASSSETARNYEQYF.

There are a few counts of this clone. The CDR3 coding sequence is TGTGCCAGCTCACCACTTGGGACAGGGGGCATCGAGACCCAGTACTTC. It specifies CASSPLGTGGIETQYF. This rearrangement joins TRBV18 to TRBJ2-5; 12 nucleotides align to TRBD1. This CDR3 has 16 amino acids. The V and J ends lost 1 base and 5 bases, in that order; junction bases with no gene match: 5. Germline V gene lookup returns CDR1 KGHSH and CDR2 LQKENI.

The chain couples TRBV2 to TRBJ2-7; possibly TRBD2 for D (5 bases). The CDR3 loop spans 10 amino acids. CDR1 and CDR2 (germline): SNHLY, FYNNEI. V shed 5 bases and J shed 8 bases, with 7 bases lying between them. The CDR3 sequence: CASSLGKQYF. In DNA, the CDR3 is TGTGCCAGCAGTCTCGGGAAGCAGTACTTC.

This clone appeared a single time. The chain recombines TRBV7-9 with TRBJ2-1, with no clear D. The germline CDR1 and CDR2 sequences are SEHNR and FQNEAQ (reference sequence). The ends were cut back, 2 bases at V and 7 bases at J, with 6 bases in the middle. The CDR3 runs to 12 residues. CDR3: CASSLISNEQFF. The CDR3 DNA follows: TGTGCCAGCAGCTTAATTAGTAATGAGCAGTTCTTC.

The chain recombines TRBV24-1 with TRBJ1-3; 8 positions agree with TRBD1. The junction had 16 bases not matched to a gene; V was cut back by 7 bases and J by 0 bases. CDR3 size: 19 residues. CDR1 and CDR2 (germline): KGHDR, SFDVKD. The CDR3 DNA reads TGTGCCACCAGCCATCCAACCTCCTCGGACAGGGACTCTGGAAACACCATATATTTT. This translates into CATSHPTSSDRDSGNTIYF.

The V gene is TRBV7-8, the J gene TRBJ2-3, with D perhaps assigned TRBD1 or TRBD2 (5 bases each). The CDR3 runs to 15 residues. V lost 0 bases and J lost 3, with 10 bases in between. Per germline, CDR1 SGHVS and CDR2 FQNEAQ. The CDR3 DNA reads TGTGCCAGCAGCTTAGCGGGGACGGTTACAGATACGCAGTATTTT. Translation gives CASSLAGTVTDTQYF.

The V call is TRBV25-1, the J call TRBJ1-2, with 10 bases matching TRBD1. Per germline, CDR1 MGHDK and CDR2 SYGVNS. V lost 3 bases and J lost 5; bases outside the gene matches: 0. This CDR3 is built from 13 residues. CDR3 in amino acids: CASSEGQGYGYTF. The CDR3 nucleotides read TGTGCCAGCAGTGAGGGACAGGGGTATGGCTACACCTTC.

In the case of this clone: Other nucleotide sequences from this sample produce the same CDR3. CDR3: CASSLGQDYEQYF. CDR3 bases: TGCGCCAGCAGCTTAGGCCAGGACTACGAGCAGTACTTC. V usage is TRBV5-1 and J usage is TRBJ2-7, with D hard to call. The V end lost 2 bases, the J end lost 3 bases, and 9 bases lay between the germline ends. CDR1 is SGHRS and CDR2 is YFSETQ in the germline V gene. CDR3 length: 13 amino acids.

V is TRBV6-5 and J is TRBJ2-1; D tentatively reads TRBD1 or TRBD2 (7 bases each). This CDR3 comprises 15 residues. V was clipped by 8 bases and J by 0 bases, with 14 bases between them. CDR1 is MNHEY and CDR2 is SVGAGI in the germline V gene. In nucleotides, the CDR3 is TGTGCCAGCGTGTTCAGGGGGGGCTCCTACAATGAGCAGTTCTTC. Residues: CASVFRGGSYNEQFF.

The rearrangement uses TRBV2 and TRBJ2-2; D possibly corresponds to TRBD2 (6 bases). This CDR3 has 15 amino acids. V shed 3 bases and J shed 6 bases, with 14 bases lying between them. Per the germline V gene, CDR1 is SNHLY and CDR2 is FYNNEI. CDR3 residues: CASSDMGGKAGELFF. CDR3 nucleotide sequence: TGTGCCAGCAGTGATATGGGGGGAAAGGCCGGGGAGCTGTTTTTT.

DNA of the CDR3: TGCGCCAGCAGCTTATCCGGGGACCAAGAGACCCAGTACTTC. Translation: CASSLSGDQETQYF. V usage is TRBV5-1 and J usage is TRBJ2-5; perhaps TRBD2 as D (5 bases). The V end lost 2 bases, the J end lost 0 bases, and 8 bases lay between the germline ends. The CDR3 totals 14 residues. Germline V gene data show CDR1 as SGHRS and CDR2 as YFSETQ. The full variable domain, its missing parts supplied by reference TRBV5-1 and TRBJ2-5, is KAGVTQTPRYLIKTRGQQVTLSCSPISGHRSVSWYQQTPGQGLQFLFEYFSETQRNKGNFPGRFSGRQFSNSRSEMNVSTLELGDSALYLCASSLSGDQETQYFGPGTRLLVL.

The chain recombines TRBV19 with TRBJ1-5, with TRBD1 matching 9 bases. J gave up 4 bases and V 7 bases, and 2 bases lay outside the gene matches. Germline CDR1 LNHDA, CDR2 SQIVND (reference sequence). CDR3 length: 13 amino acids. CDR3 in amino acids: CASMGQGNQPQHF. The DNA for the CDR3 is TGTGCCAGTATGGGACAGGGTAATCAGCCCCAGCATTTT.

The chain uses TRBV9 and TRBJ2-7, with D tentatively TRBD1 (6 bases). The CDR3 is 15 amino acids. V lost 0 bases and J 3 bases, leaving 13 bases between the germline ends. Germline CDR1 and CDR2: SGDLS and YYNGEE. The CDR3: CASSVGQGTFYEQYF. The CDR3 nucleotides are TGTGCCAGCAGCGTAGGGCAGGGGACCTTCTACGAGCAGTACTTC.

V gene TRBV5-5 combines with J gene TRBJ1-3; D is unclear. The V gene lost 4 bases and the J gene lost 10 bases, with 15 bases spanning the gap. In germline, CDR1 is SGHKS, CDR2 YYEKEE (reference sequence). The CDR3 has 13 residues. CDR3 coding DNA: TGTGCCAGCAGCCCCGGAAGGGAGGATACCATATATTTT. It codes for CASSPGREDTIYF.

The chain couples TRBV24-1 to TRBJ2-1, with 10 bases aligning to TRBD2. The CDR3 sequence is 17 residues long. Per germline, CDR1 KGHDR and CDR2 SFDVKD. Losses at the gene ends were 1 base for V and 2 bases for J; bases not matched to a gene: 4. The CDR3 is CATSDFRSGGAYNEQFF. For the CDR3, the DNA is TGTGCCACCAGTGATTTTAGGAGCGGGGGGGCCTACAATGAGCAGTTCTTC.

The chain has TRBV12-3 or TRBV12-4 and TRBJ1-6; D unresolved. This CDR3 comprises 13 residues. Deletions cut 3 bases from V and 9 bases from J, with 9 bases between. The CDR3, as DNA: TGTGCCAGCAGTTTTGGCCCGGCTTCACCCCTCCACTTT. As protein: CASSFGPASPLHF.

The chain couples TRBV5-1 to TRBJ2-7; 8 nucleotides match TRBD2. CDR1 and CDR2 from the germline V gene are SGHRS and YFSETQ. The CDR3 length is 15 residues. V shed 4 bases and J 0 bases; nucleotides not matched to a gene: 6. Written as DNA, the CDR3 is TGCGCCAGCAGCCTCGCGGGGGGCGTCTCCTACGAGCAGTACTTC. As protein: CASSLAGGVSYEQYF.

The chain recombines TRBV7-9 with TRBJ2-7; the match to TRBD2 covers 13 bases. This CDR3 spans 17 amino acids. Germline loops: CDR1 SEHNR, CDR2 FQNEAQ (reference sequence). V was clipped by 3 bases and J by 4 bases; unmatched bases: 9. CDR3 DNA sequence: TGTGCCAGCAGCTTCACTAGCGGGGGGGCTCTAAGGTACGAGCAGTACTTC. Its protein product is CASSFTSGGALRYEQYF.

The gene calls are TRBV6-1 and TRBJ1-5, with TRBD1 as a possible D gene (5 bases). Trimming removed 3 bases at V and 6 bases at J, with 9 bases between. The CDR3 totals 13 residues. Looked up from germline, CDR1 is MNHNS and CDR2 is SASEGT. CDR3 residues: CASSERDGQPQHF. The CDR3 region has the DNA TGTGCCAGCAGTGAGCGGGACGGTCAGCCCCAGCATTTT.

This sequence joins TRBV10-3 and TRBJ2-3, with 8 bases identical to TRBD1. V shed 7 bases and J 3 bases; nucleotides not matched to a gene: 9. CDR1 is ENHRY and CDR2 is SYGVKD in the germline V gene. The CDR3 contains 15 residues. The CDR3 reads CAIKGGQGQTDTQYF. The DNA of the CDR3 is TGTGCCATCAAGGGCGGACAGGGTCAAACAGATACGCAGTATTTT.

The CDR3, as DNA: TGTGCCAGCAGCTATTTTGAGGTTTTTGGCTACACCTTC. Protein product: CASSYFEVFGYTF. The chain employs TRBV7-9 and TRBJ1-2; the D is unclear. The V end was cut by 4 bases, the J end by 7 bases, with 13 bases between. The CDR3 runs 13 residues. CDR1 is SEHNR, CDR2 FQNEAQ, per germline (reference sequence).

The chain couples TRBV9 to TRBJ2-3; TRBD2 agrees at 14 bases. Germline trimming cut 3 bases from V and 5 bases from J; bases unmatched to any gene: 8. The CDR3 length is 17 residues. Germline V CDR1 and CDR2: SGDLS, YYNGEE. The CDR3 region has the DNA TGTGCCAGCAGCGGCAAAAGACTAGCGGGGGGGCAAGATACGCAGTATTTT. Translating gives CASSGKRLAGGQDTQYF.

A remark on this clone: Other DNA variants within this sample encode the same CDR3. This chain uses TRBV5-1 with TRBJ2-5; 7 bases align to TRBD2. With V trimmed by 4 bases and J by 5 bases, 8 bases remained unmatched. The CDR3 sequence is 14 residues long. CDR1 is SGHRS and CDR2 is YFSETQ in the germline V gene. The CDR3 sequence: CASSPSQGGETQYF. The CDR3 nucleotides read TGCGCCAGCAGCCCAAGCCAGGGAGGGGAGACCCAGTACTTC.